This T cell receptor beta chain was observed in a study of patients and donors after allogeneic stem cell transplantation. TCRdb reprocessed the RT-PCR reads via MiXCR and lists one record per CDR3 protein. The data contain approximately 150,000 distinct CDR3 sequences, 30% of them singletons. This clonotype was sampled from a human donor who was either an allogeneic HSCT recipient or a stem cell or donor lymphocyte infusion donor (not recorded which). It is not recorded whose cells these are; they may come from a transplant donor. The sample comprised blood, either unsorted or a sorted T cell fraction (not recorded which).

CDR3 in amino acids: CASSLAAGSDIQYF. The DNA of the CDR3 is TGTGCCAGCAGCTTAGCGGCAGGGTCCGACATTCAGTACTTC. The genes are TRBV7-9 and TRBJ2-4, with D tentatively TRBD1 (5 bases). V was shortened by 0 bases and J by 8 bases, with 11 bases between the two germline ends. The CDR3 contains 14 residues. Per the germline V gene, CDR1 is SEHNR and CDR2 is FQNEAQ (reference sequence).